The 30 T cell receptor beta chains presented below share a single source sample, sequenced in a study of blood T cell repertoires in COVID-19. Profiled with immunoSEQ multiplex PCR; TCRdb holds only in-frame clones, not every one. The sample includes fewer than 250,000 clones, approximately 84% of them seen just once. Sequenced material: peripheral blood. These receptors were taken from a man aged 45-65 years with acute or convalescent COVID-19.

The chain has TRBV6-5 and TRBJ1-2; D possibly corresponds to TRBD1 (6 bases). This CDR3 is built from 12 residues. V lost 10 bases and J 4 bases, leaving 13 bases between the germline ends. Germline V gene data show CDR1 as MNHEY and CDR2 as SVGAGI. CDR3 coding DNA: TGTGCCACCACGGGGGGGCCCTATGGCTACACCTTC. Translated: CATTGGPYGYTF.

The chain uses TRBV5-1 and TRBJ2-2; 10 bases fit TRBD2. Looked up from germline, CDR1 is SGHRS and CDR2 is YFSETQ. The CDR3 contains 18 residues. Trimming cost V 6 bases and J 4 bases; bases outside gene matches: 15. CDR3 nucleotide sequence: TGCGCCAGCATACCCGGGGCCTTAGCGGGGGGCGCCACCGGGGAGCTGTTTTTT. Its translation is CASIPGALAGGATGELFF.

V is TRBV11-2 and J is TRBJ2-2; 7 positions match TRBD1. Trimming took 6 bases from V and 5 from J; bases not matched to a gene: 9. The CDR3 length is 15 residues. Germline assignment: CDR1 SGHAT and CDR2 FQNNGV. CDR3 in DNA: TGTGCCAGCAGGAAGCCGGGACAGCAAACCGGGGAGCTGTTTTTT. This gives the protein CASRKPGQQTGELFF.

J is TRBJ2-1 and V is TRBV5-1; 10 bases map to TRBD1. CDR3 length: 16 amino acids. The V segment lost 4 bases and the J segment 3 bases; nucleotides outside the gene matches: 7. Germline CDR1 is SGHRS and CDR2 is YFSETQ. This chain's CDR3 is CASSGIRDRGYNEQFF. Written as DNA, the CDR3 is TGCGCCAGCAGCGGGATCCGGGACAGGGGCTACAATGAGCAGTTCTTC.

The chain uses TRBV11-3 and TRBJ2-7, with D unresolved. The length of the CDR3 is 15 residues. V lost 5 bases and J lost 0, with 14 bases in between. From germline, CDR1 is SGHNT and CDR2 YENEEA. CDR3 in DNA: TGTGCCAGCAGCAACAGAGATCATAGCTCCTACGAGCAGTACTTC. This gives the protein CASSNRDHSSYEQYF. Based on the CDR3 plus reference TRBV11-3 and TRBJ2-7, the full variable domain is EAGVVQSPRYKIIEKKQPVAFWCNPISGHNTLYWYLQNLGQGPELLIRYENEEAVDDSQLPKDRFSAERLKGVDSTLKIQPAELGDSAVYLCASSNRDHSSYEQYFGPGTRLTVT.

The rearrangement uses TRBV11-1 and TRBJ2-2; D gene unclear. The CDR3 totals 15 residues. CDR1 and CDR2 (germline): SGHAT, FQDESV (reference sequence). V was cut by 6 bases and J by 1 base, with 12 bases left in between. Here the CDR3 reads CASSLGPWNTGELFF. In nucleotides, the CDR3 is TGTGCCAGCAGTTTGGGCCCCTGGAACACCGGGGAGCTGTTTTTT.

CDR3 nucleotide sequence: TGTGCCAGCAGCCCCGACAGGACCGAATACACTGAAGCTTTCTTT. Translated: CASSPDRTEYTEAFF. This chain joins TRBV6-2 or TRBV6-3 and TRBJ1-1; tentatively, D is TRBD1 (6 bases). Germline V gives CDR1 MNHEY, CDR2 SVGEGT. The CDR3 is made up of 15 amino acids. Trimming cost V 6 bases and J 3 bases, with 17 bases left between them.

The chain combines TRBV10-3 with TRBJ2-6, with no clear D. The CDR3 consists of 16 residues. Germline lookup yields CDR1 ENHRY and CDR2 SYGVKD. V was pared by 0 bases and J by 0 bases, with 6 bases between. In DNA form, the CDR3 reads TGTGCCATCAGTGAGTCTCTAGGCTCTGGGGCCAACGTCCTGACTTTC. Translated, it gives CAISESLGSGANVLTF.

V gene TRBV5-1 combines with J gene TRBJ1-6, with a possible D match to TRBD1 (5 bases). Germline CDR1 SGHRS, CDR2 YFSETQ. The CDR3 is 15 residues long. Trimming stripped 0 bases from V and 8 bases from J, with 12 bases between. CDR3 amino acids: CASSLAQGRYSPLHF. The CDR3 DNA sequence: TGCGCCAGCAGCTTGGCCCAGGGAAGGTATTCACCCCTCCACTTT.

This clone was seen a handful of times. The gene calls are TRBV10-3 and TRBJ1-2, with 7 bases identical to TRBD1. The trim removed 2 bases at V and 8 bases at J, leaving 11 bases unmatched. Germline assignment: CDR1 ENHRY and CDR2 SYGVKD. The CDR3 length is 15 residues. CDR3: CAISEPGQPNGGYTF. DNA of the CDR3: TGTGCCATCAGTGAGCCGGGACAGCCTAACGGGGGCTACACCTTC.

This clone was seen once. V gene TRBV9 combines with J gene TRBJ1-2; 7 bases map to TRBD1. Trimming at V came to 7 bases and at J to 3 bases, leaving 6 bases not matched to a gene. The CDR3 is 13 amino acids. The V gene's germline CDR1 is SGDLS and CDR2 YYNGEE. The CDR3 region has the DNA TGTGCCAGCGGACGAGGACAGGACTATGGCTACACCTTC. Its translation: CASGRGQDYGYTF.

This clone has a single count. CDR3 amino acids: CSAGDRGAFF. CDR3 nucleotide sequence: TGCAGTGCCGGGGACAGGGGAGCTTTCTTT. This rearrangement joins TRBV20-1 to TRBJ1-1; 10 bases are a match to TRBD1. This CDR3 has 10 residues. Trimming cost V 6 bases and J 10 bases; bases outside gene matches: 2. The V gene's germline CDR1 is DFQATT and CDR2 SNEGSKA (reference sequence).

The CDR3 sequence: CASSISSGNTIYF. The DNA for the CDR3 is TGTGCCAGTAGTATTAGCTCTGGAAACACCATATATTTT. The gene calls are TRBV19 and TRBJ1-3; D remains unclear. This CDR3 is built from 13 residues. Per the germline V gene, CDR1 is LNHDA and CDR2 is SQIVND (reference sequence). Trimming pared 3 bases from V and 0 bases from J, leaving 3 bases between.

The rearrangement links TRBV3-1 (or the pseudogene TRBV3-2) to TRBJ2-7; D possibly corresponds to TRBD2 (6 bases). Germline V lookup: CDR1 LGHDT, CDR2 YNNKEL (reference sequence). CDR3 size: 11 residues. V dropped 4 bases and J dropped 5 bases, with 6 bases sitting between them. The CDR3 here is CASSLADEQYF. The CDR3 nucleotides are TGTGCCAGCAGCCTAGCGGACGAGCAGTACTTC.

CDR3 DNA sequence: TGTGCCAGCAGCTTGCAGGGGGGGAACACCGGGGAGCTGTTTTTT. Translated: CASSLQGGNTGELFF. V is TRBV5-4 and J is TRBJ2-2, with D tentatively TRBD1 (7 bases). The V and J ends lost 1 base and 1 base respectively, with 8 bases between them. Per the germline V gene, CDR1 is SGHNT and CDR2 is YYREEE (reference sequence). The CDR3 runs 15 residues.

CDR3 region: CASSLAPGQTYEQYF. In DNA, the CDR3 is TGTGCCAGCAGCTTAGCCCCCGGACAGACCTACGAGCAGTACTTC. The chain combines TRBV11-2 with TRBJ2-7; tentative D call: TRBD1 (6 bases). The CDR3 contains 15 residues. V was pared by 1 base and J by 2 bases, with 12 bases between. The V gene's germline CDR1 is SGHAT and CDR2 FQNNGV.

The gene calls are TRBV13 and TRBJ1-6; possibly TRBD1 for D (6 bases). In germline, CDR1 is PRHDT, CDR2 FYEKMQ (reference sequence). The V end lost 5 bases, the J end lost 9 bases, and 8 bases lay between the germline ends. The CDR3 has 12 amino acids. The CDR3, as DNA: TGTGCCAGCAGCAGGGGGGGTTCACCCCTCCACTTT. It specifies CASSRGGSPLHF.

This chain connects TRBV4-1 to TRBJ1-3; D unresolved. Trimming removed 0 bases at V and 3 bases at J, with 15 bases between. The CDR3 length is 17 residues. CDR1 and CDR2 from the germline V gene are MGHRA and YSYEKL. In nucleotides, the CDR3 is TGCGCCAGCAGCCAAGACCCAGCAGAGCGCCTTGGAAACACCATATATTTT. It codes for CASSQDPAERLGNTIYF.

The chain recombines TRBV6-5 with TRBJ2-7, with 8 bases fitting TRBD2. V was pared by 5 bases and J by 3 bases, with 6 bases of the junction left unmatched. In germline, CDR1 is MNHEY, CDR2 SVGAGI. The CDR3 is made up of 14 amino acids. The DNA of the CDR3 is TGTGCCAGCAGTCCGCGGGAGGCGCACTACGAGCAGTACTTC. It yields the protein CASSPREAHYEQYF.

The gene calls are TRBV9 and TRBJ2-4; 7 bases line up with TRBD1. CDR3 length: 15 residues. V trimming: 4 bases; J trimming: 0 bases; junction bases outside the gene matches: 4. Looked up from germline, CDR1 is SGDLS and CDR2 is YYNGEE. The CDR3: CASSQGQSAKNIQYF. Written as DNA, the CDR3 is TGTGCCAGCAGCCAGGGACAGTCAGCCAAAAACATTCAGTACTTC. The full variable domain, completed using reference TRBV9 and TRBJ2-4, is DSGVTQTPKHLITATGQRVTLRCSPRSGDLSVYWYQQSLDQGLQFLIQYYNGEERAKGNILERFSAQQFPDLHSELNLSSLELGDSALYFCASSQGQSAKNIQYFGAGTRLSVL.

The chain employs TRBV19 and TRBJ1-2; TRBD1 agrees at 7 bases. The J segment lost 6 bases and the V segment lost 7 bases, leaving 8 bases of the junction unmatched. CDR3 length: 13 amino acids. The germline CDR1 and CDR2 sequences are LNHDA and SQIVND (reference sequence). The CDR3 DNA reads TGTGCCAGTACGGCGACAGGGTCGGATGGCTACACCTTC. As protein: CASTATGSDGYTF. The variable domain in full, completed from reference TRBV19 and TRBJ1-2, reads DGGITQSPKYLFRKEGQNVTLSCEQNLNHDAMYWYRQDPGQGLRLIYYSQIVNDFQKGDIAEGYSVSREKKESFPLTVTSAQKNPTAFYLCASTATGSDGYTFGSGTRLTVV.

The chain recombines TRBV19 with TRBJ2-1; D is undetermined. The CDR3 consists of 13 residues. Germline loops: CDR1 LNHDA, CDR2 SQIVND (reference sequence). The V end was cut by 7 bases, the J end by 0 bases, with 7 bases between. CDR3 sequence reads: CASTPGSYNEQFF. CDR3 nucleotide sequence: TGTGCCAGTACCCCAGGCTCCTACAATGAGCAGTTCTTC.

J is TRBJ1-2 and V is TRBV5-1, with D tentatively TRBD1 (5 bases). Trimming cost V 3 bases and J 7 bases, with 22 bases left between them. This CDR3 is built from 16 residues. The germline CDR1 and CDR2 sequences are SGHRS and YFSETQ. The CDR3 sequence is CASSSRRDSLAGGYTF. CDR3 bases: TGCGCCAGCAGCTCCCGTCGGGACTCCCTAGCTGGTGGCTACACCTTC.

This clone has just one count. The chain uses TRBV9 and TRBJ2-7; D is ambiguous. Germline V gene data show CDR1 as SGDLS and CDR2 as YYNGEE. The CDR3 loop spans 14 amino acids. V lost 0 bases and J 0 bases, leaving 7 bases between the germline ends. CDR3 sequence reads: CASSVDSSSYEQYF. CDR3 in DNA: TGTGCCAGCAGCGTAGACAGCAGCTCCTACGAGCAGTACTTC.

The chain couples TRBV30 to TRBJ1-2; D gene unclear. Trimming removed 3 bases at V and 3 bases at J, with 14 bases between. The CDR3 length is 14 residues. The germline V gene encodes CDR1 GTSNPN and CDR2 SVGIG (reference sequence). CDR3 sequence (DNA): TGTGCCTGGAGCCCGAAGGGAGGCGACTATGGCTACACCTTC. Its protein product is CAWSPKGGDYGYTF.

This clone was detected only a few times. The genes are TRBV3-1 (or the pseudogene TRBV3-2) and TRBJ1-4; TRBD1 aligns across 8 bases. The CDR3 is 14 residues long. V dropped 1 base and J dropped 8; count of bases not matched to a gene: 3. The germline gives CDR1 LGHDT, CDR2 YNNKEL (reference sequence). The CDR3 spells CASSQGDRWEKLFF. CDR3 nucleotides: TGTGCCAGCAGCCAAGGGGACAGGTGGGAAAAACTGTTTTTT.

Remarks on this clone: The sample carries other DNA sequences with the same CDR3. This chain connects TRBV24-1 to TRBJ2-5, with TRBD2 identical over 11 bases. Trimming at V came to 4 bases and at J to 5 bases, leaving 2 bases not matched to a gene. In germline, CDR1 is KGHDR, CDR2 SFDVKD. The length of the CDR3 is 14 residues. CDR3 sequence: CATSDASGGETQYF. The CDR3 region has the DNA TGTGCCACCAGTGACGCTAGCGGGGGGGAGACCCAGTACTTC.

The rearrangement uses TRBV25-1 and TRBJ1-2, with D perhaps matching TRBD1 (6 bases). The germline gives CDR1 MGHDK, CDR2 SYGVNS. The CDR3 consists of 11 residues. V was clipped by 7 bases and J by 8 bases, with 11 bases between them. In DNA form, the CDR3 reads TGTGCCAGCACCCAGGGGCAGGGCTACACCTTC. It translates to CASTQGQGYTF.

This clone showed up just once. The rearrangement links TRBV28 to TRBJ1-1, with 8 bases that match TRBD1. Trimming removed 5 bases from V and 1 base from J; junction bases left unmatched: 9. The CDR3 length is 16 residues. Germline V CDR1 and CDR2: MDHEN, SYDVKM. The CDR3: CASSVPRTGTNTEAFF. The CDR3 region has the DNA TGTGCCAGCAGTGTGCCCCGGACAGGGACGAACACTGAAGCTTTCTTT. Variable domain in full (rest from reference TRBV28 and TRBJ1-1): DVKVTQSSRYLVKRTGEKVFLECVQDMDHENMFWYRQDPGLGLRLIYFSYDVKMKEKGDIPEGYSVSREKKERFSLILESASTNQTSMYLCASSVPRTGTNTEAFFGQGTRLTVV.

The chain carries TRBV9 and TRBJ1-1, with D possibly TRBD1 on 6 matching bases. Germline CDR1 is SGDLS and CDR2 is YYNGEE. With 3 bases removed from V and 6 bases from J, the gap between germline ends came to 12 bases. The length of the CDR3 is 13 residues. In DNA form, the CDR3 reads TGTGCCAGCAGCGGCCCGACAGGACCTGAAGCTTTCTTT. Protein sequence: CASSGPTGPEAFF.